The 20 T cell receptor beta chains below come from one sample, sequenced in a study of T cell changes during pregnancy in multiple sclerosis. Using immunoSEQ multiplex PCR, the repertoire was profiled, and TCRdb retains in-frame clones only, with some absent. The table lists 50,000 to 65,000 clones, 80% to 95% of them singletons, with about 0.9% in the top ten. The input for sequencing was peripheral blood, taken in the first trimester of pregnancy. These receptors were collected from a female donor with multiple sclerosis, enrolled in a pregnancy study.

Comment on this clone: Other DNA variants within this sample encode the same CDR3. This chain uses TRBV4-3 with TRBJ2-7; TRBD1 aligns across 9 bases. The CDR3 sequence is 16 residues long. Germline V gene lookup returns CDR1 LGHNA and CDR2 YSLEER. V lost 0 bases to trimming and J lost 6 bases; unmatched junction nucleotides: 9. The CDR3 loop reads CASSQDLQGALGEQYF. The CDR3 DNA reads as TGCGCCAGCAGCCAAGATCTACAGGGGGCTTTAGGCGAGCAGTACTTC.

The J gene is TRBJ2-7, the V gene TRBV6-5; 9 bases align to TRBD1. This CDR3 region has 15 residues. The junction had 6 bases not matched to a gene; V was cut back by 0 bases and J by 6 bases. Germline CDR1 reads MNHEY; CDR2 reads SVGAGI. CDR3 protein: CASSYSWTGESEQYF. DNA of the CDR3: TGTGCCAGCAGTTACTCGTGGACAGGGGAGTCCGAGCAGTACTTC.

The V gene is TRBV9, the J gene TRBJ2-2; 7 bases fit TRBD2. Germline trimming cut 1 base from V and 2 bases from J; bases unmatched to any gene: 5. In germline, CDR1 is SGDLS, CDR2 YYNGEE. CDR3 length: 16 amino acids. The CDR3 spells CASSVRLAANTGELFF. The CDR3 DNA sequence: TGTGCCAGCAGCGTAAGGCTAGCGGCTAACACCGGGGAGCTGTTTTTT.

CDR3 residues: CSVVRASGGAQFF. The CDR3 nucleotides are TGCAGCGTTGTAAGAGCTAGCGGGGGGGCGCAGTTCTTC. The rearrangement uses TRBV29-1 and TRBJ2-1, with 12 positions matching TRBD2. Germline V gives CDR1 SQVTM, CDR2 ANQGSEA. V lost 4 bases to trimming and J lost 12 bases; unmatched junction nucleotides: 7. This CDR3 contains 13 residues.

The V gene is TRBV5-1, the J gene TRBJ2-5; D gene uncertain. The CDR3 extends over 14 amino acids. V shed 0 bases and J shed 1 base, with 7 bases lying between them. Germline V CDR1 and CDR2: SGHRS, YFSETQ. The CDR3 DNA reads as TGCGCCAGCAGCTTGGGTGGGCCCCAAGAGACCCAGTACTTC. Translation gives CASSLGGPQETQYF.

This clone was seen a single time. This sequence joins TRBV18 and TRBJ2-5, with D unclear. CDR3 size: 13 residues. V shed 4 bases and J shed 1 base, with 7 bases lying between them. Looked up from germline, CDR1 is KGHSH and CDR2 is LQKENI. For the CDR3, the DNA is TGTGCCAGCTCACTGGGCCTCCAAGAGACCCAGTACTTC. Its protein is CASSLGLQETQYF.

On this clone itself: The sample contains more than one DNA sequence encoding this CDR3. The chain has TRBV30 and TRBJ2-4; 11 bases are a match to TRBD2. Germline CDR1 GTSNPN, CDR2 SVGIG (reference sequence). The junction had 9 bases not matched to a gene; V was cut back by 2 bases and J by 0 bases. This CDR3 comprises 18 residues. Here the CDR3 DNA reads TGTGCCTGGAGTCTCCATAGCGGGGGGGCGGTAGCCAAAAACATTCAGTACTTC. Translated: CAWSLHSGGAVAKNIQYF.

A single count supports this clone. J is TRBJ2-7 and V is TRBV27; 7 nucleotides agree with TRBD1. This CDR3 comprises 15 residues. CDR1 and CDR2 from the germline V gene are MNHEY and SMNVEV (reference sequence). The V gene end was trimmed by 4 bases and the J gene end by 0 bases; junction bases not matched to a gene: 6. The CDR3: CASSSFRDSSYEQYF. The CDR3 DNA reads as TGTGCCAGCAGTTCCTTCCGGGACAGCTCCTACGAGCAGTACTTC.

The chain carries TRBV7-9 and TRBJ2-7; 7 bases match TRBD1. CDR1 is SEHNR, CDR2 FQNEAQ, per germline (reference sequence). The trim removed 7 bases at V and 2 bases at J, leaving 8 bases unmatched. The CDR3 contains 14 residues. The chain's CDR3 is CASTIPGTAYEQYF. In nucleotides, the CDR3 is TGTGCCAGCACCATCCCGGGGACAGCCTACGAGCAGTACTTC.

V gene TRBV29-1 combines with J gene TRBJ2-7; 8 bases align to TRBD1. The CDR3 consists of 13 residues. The germline V gene encodes CDR1 SQVTM and CDR2 ANQGSEA. V shed 7 bases, J shed 4 bases, and the junction held 9 bases outside the gene matches. CDR3 bases: TGCAGCGCCCAGGGGGCCGCCCAATACGAGCAGTACTTC. Translated, it gives CSAQGAAQYEQYF.

This chain connects TRBV6-5 to TRBJ1-2; perhaps TRBD1 as D (6 bases). Germline V gene sequence: CDR1 MNHEY, CDR2 SVGAGI. CDR3 size: 12 residues. Trimming took off 7 bases at V and 6 bases at J, with 12 bases between the two ends. Here the CDR3 reads CASTRWGHGYTF. As DNA, the CDR3 is TGTGCCAGCACCCGGTGGGGGCATGGCTACACCTTC.

This sequence joins TRBV5-5 and TRBJ1-3; D may be TRBD1 (5 bases). The CDR3 totals 15 residues. Trimming removed 0 bases from V and 0 bases from J, with 7 bases in between. Germline V gives CDR1 SGHKS, CDR2 YYEKEE (reference sequence). CDR3: CASSLEGNSGNTIYF. The CDR3 region has the DNA TGTGCCAGCAGCTTGGAGGGGAACTCTGGAAACACCATATATTTT. Together with reference TRBV5-5 and TRBJ1-3, the CDR3 gives the full variable domain: DAGVTQSPTHLIKTRGQQVTLRCSPISGHKSVSWYQQVLGQGPQFIFQYYEKEERGRGNFPDRFSARQFPNYSSELNVNALLLGDSALYLCASSLEGNSGNTIYFGEGSWLTVV.

V is TRBV7-3 and J is TRBJ2-3; 13 nucleotides match TRBD2. The CDR3 runs to 18 residues. V was pared by 0 bases and J by 5 bases, with 8 bases of the junction left unmatched. Germline V gene data show CDR1 as SGHTA and CDR2 as FQGTGA. The CDR3 is CASSLTGTSGVSVDTQYF. CDR3 coding DNA: TGTGCCAGCAGCTTAACCGGGACTAGCGGGGTTTCGGTAGATACGCAGTATTTT.

This rearrangement joins TRBV30 to TRBJ1-2; D is possibly TRBD1 (5 bases). CDR1 and CDR2 (germline): GTSNPN, SVGIG (reference sequence). The CDR3 length is 14 residues. V was pared by 1 base and J by 4 bases, with 13 bases between. CDR3 in amino acids: CAWSATAQGYGYTF. In DNA, the CDR3 is TGTGCCTGGAGTGCGACAGCTCAGGGCTATGGCTACACCTTC.

The V call is TRBV9, the J call TRBJ1-1, with a tentative D call TRBD1 (6 bases). V lost 2 bases and J 1 base, leaving 15 bases between the germline ends. The germline CDR1 and CDR2 sequences are SGDLS and YYNGEE. The CDR3 has 16 amino acids. The CDR3 bases are TGTGCCAGCAGCGTCTGGGACAACTTACGGAACACTGAAGCTTTCTTT. It yields the protein CASSVWDNLRNTEAFF.

The chain combines TRBV7-2 with TRBJ2-3; a possible D gene is TRBD2 (6 bases). This CDR3 is 15 amino acids long. V lost 1 base and J lost 6, with 14 bases in between. The germline gives CDR1 SGHTA, CDR2 FQGNSA. The CDR3 sequence: CASSLVGSEGDTQYF. CDR3 bases: TGTGCCAGCAGCTTAGTTGGGTCGGAGGGGGATACGCAGTATTTT.

This clone was counted a few times. The genes are TRBV6-5 and TRBJ2-3; 10 positions match TRBD1. There are 15 residues in the CDR3. Losses at the gene ends were 8 bases for V and 2 bases for J; bases not matched to a gene: 7. CDR1 is MNHEY, CDR2 SVGAGI, per germline. In DNA form, the CDR3 reads TGTGCCAGCTCCCCGGGACAGGGGATCACAGATACGCAGTATTTT. Translated, it gives CASSPGQGITDTQYF.

The V and J genes are TRBV15 and TRBJ2-6, with unresolved D. Per the germline V gene, CDR1 is LNHNV and CDR2 is YYDKDF (reference sequence). The CDR3 covers 15 residues. Trimming removed 5 bases at V and 0 bases at J, with 8 bases between. The CDR3 is CATSEKNSGANVLTF. In nucleotides, the CDR3 is TGTGCCACCAGCGAGAAAAACTCTGGGGCCAACGTCCTGACTTTC.

This clone was seen just once. J is TRBJ1-2 and V is TRBV6-5; D may be TRBD1 (6 bases). CDR3 size: 15 residues. Germline CDR1 is MNHEY and CDR2 is SVGAGI. V was pared by 6 bases and J by 4 bases, with 18 bases between. The CDR3 sequence is CASRKKSGTTYGYTF. CDR3 sequence (DNA): TGTGCCAGCAGAAAGAAATCCGGGACAACCTATGGCTACACCTTC.

This clone was recorded only once. This chain's CDR3 is CASSQDRIGYRGEAFF. CDR3 DNA sequence: TGCGCCAGCAGCCAAGATCGTATAGGGTACCGGGGTGAAGCTTTCTTT. The chain couples TRBV4-3 to TRBJ1-1; unclear D gene. CDR1 and CDR2 from the germline V gene are LGHNA and YSLEER. V lost 0 bases, J lost 7 bases, and 18 bases lay in between. This CDR3 is 16 amino acids long.